A selection of T cell receptor beta chains follows, all from one sample in a study of post-analysis software for immune sequencing data. TCRdb re-called the PCR reads with MiXCR, one entry per CDR3 protein. Of about half a million distinct CDR3 sequences listed, 30% to 40% are singletons. The specimen sequenced was blood. The receptors were sampled from a girl aged 2 to 17 with multiple sclerosis. The CDR3 runs from the conserved cysteine through the conserved F or W. A D gene is named only where the DNA matches it firmly. Some rows have no size entry. The others give once, few or many, or a class for an expanded clone.

j_gene: TRBJ2-7
d_gene: TRBD1
v_gene: TRBV15
abundance: .
CDR3aa: CATSREGYWGQEYYEQYF
CDR3nt: TGTGCCACCAGCAGAGAAGGTTATTGGGGACAGGAATACTACGAGCAGTACTTC

j_gene: TRBJ2-3
d_gene: TRBD2
v_gene: TRBV11-2
abundance: .
CDR3aa: CASSLQAGGADTQYF
CDR3nt: TGTGCCAGCAGCCTACAAGCGGGGGGGGCAGATACGCAGTATTTT

j_gene: TRBJ2-1
d_gene: TRBD1
v_gene: TRBV7-3
abundance: .
CDR3aa: CASSLEGAGFNEQFF
CDR3nt: TGTGCCAGCAGCTTAGAGGGGGCGGGCTTCAATGAGCAGTTCTTC

j_gene: TRBJ2-3
d_gene: .
v_gene: TRBV9
abundance: .
CDR3aa: CASSPVPERGRDTQYF
CDR3nt: TGTGCCAGCAGCCCAGTCCCTGAACGGGGGAGGGATACGCAGTATTTT

j_gene: TRBJ1-1
d_gene: .
v_gene: TRBV28
abundance: .
CDR3aa: CASSFSGTVNTEAFF
CDR3nt: TGTGCCAGCAGTTTTTCCGGGACGGTTAACACTGAAGCTTTCTTT

j_gene: TRBJ2-1
d_gene: .
v_gene: TRBV7-9
abundance: .
CDR3aa: CASSLASRRTRPLSYNEQFF
CDR3nt: TGTGCCAGCAGCTTAGCGTCACGGAGAACCCGCCCCCTCTCCTACAATGAGCAGTTCTTC

j_gene: TRBJ1-2
d_gene: TRBD1
v_gene: TRBV7-3
abundance: few
CDR3aa: CASSLSGGLGYTF
CDR3nt: TGTGCCAGCAGCTTATCAGGGGGTCTTGGCTACACCTTC

j_gene: TRBJ2-1
d_gene: TRBD2
v_gene: TRBV11-2
abundance: .
CDR3aa: CASRGTSGGLSSYNEQFF
CDR3nt: TGTGCCAGCCGAGGGACTAGCGGGGGCCTGAGCTCCTACAATGAGCAGTTCTTC

j_gene: TRBJ1-1
d_gene: TRBD1
v_gene: TRBV7-8
abundance: .
CDR3aa: CASSPNRGLGTEAFF
CDR3nt: TGTGCCAGCAGCCCCAACAGGGGGCTGGGCACTGAAGCTTTCTTT

j_gene: TRBJ2-7
d_gene: TRBD1
v_gene: TRBV12-3/TRBV12-4
abundance: few
CDR3aa: CASSPGQGVHEQYF
CDR3nt: TGTGCCAGCAGCCCGGGACAGGGTGTCCACGAGCAGTACTTC

j_gene: TRBJ1-4
d_gene: .
v_gene: TRBV6-2/TRBV6-3
abundance: few
CDR3aa: CASSSGQGRRKLFF
CDR3nt: .

j_gene: TRBJ2-5
d_gene: TRBD1
v_gene: TRBV20-1
abundance: .
CDR3aa: CSARDQTGGETQYF
CDR3nt: TGCAGTGCTAGAGATCAGACAGGGGGAGAGACCCAGTACTTC

j_gene: TRBJ2-7
d_gene: TRBD2
v_gene: TRBV6-2/TRBV6-3
abundance: .
CDR3aa: CASSYKRGSSYEQYF
CDR3nt: TGTGCCAGCAGTTACAAGCGGGGGAGCTCCTACGAGCAGTACTTC

j_gene: TRBJ2-1
d_gene: TRBD2
v_gene: TRBV29-1
abundance: few
CDR3aa: CSAGGTAQFF
CDR3nt: TGCAGCGCCGGGGGGACTGCCCAGTTCTTC

j_gene: TRBJ2-3
d_gene: TRBD2
v_gene: TRBV7-8
abundance: .
CDR3aa: CASSPRRTSGRTDTQYF
CDR3nt: TGTGCCAGCAGCCCGCGTCGGACTAGCGGTCGCACAGATACGCAGTATTTT

j_gene: TRBJ2-2
d_gene: TRBD1
v_gene: TRBV20-1
abundance: .
CDR3aa: CSARELTGVVEELFF
CDR3nt: TGCAGTGCTAGGGAGTTGACAGGGGTGGTGGAGGAGCTGTTTTTT

j_gene: TRBJ2-1
d_gene: TRBD2
v_gene: TRBV6-6
abundance: .
CDR3aa: CASSYLLAINEQFF
CDR3nt: TGTGCCAGCAGTTACTTACTAGCGATAAATGAGCAGTTCTTC

j_gene: TRBJ2-7
d_gene: .
v_gene: TRBV20-1
abundance: .
CDR3aa: CSARDSNRVYEQYF
CDR3nt: TGCAGTGCTAGAGACTCCAACAGGGTTTACGAGCAGTACTTC

j_gene: TRBJ1-4
d_gene: .
v_gene: TRBV29-1
abundance: .
CDR3aa: CSVEDAQTNEKLFF
CDR3nt: TGCAGCGTTGAGGATGCCCAAACCAATGAAAAACTGTTTTTT

j_gene: TRBJ2-4
d_gene: .
v_gene: TRBV4-1
abundance: few
CDR3aa: CASSPNRLRDIQYF
CDR3nt: TGCGCCAGCAGCCCTAACAGGCTTCGCGACATTCAGTACTTC

j_gene: TRBJ2-3
d_gene: .
v_gene: TRBV7-3
abundance: few
CDR3aa: CASSPHGEHTQYF
CDR3nt: TGTGCCAGCAGCCCCCACGGGGAACATACGCAGTATTTT

j_gene: TRBJ1-1
d_gene: .
v_gene: TRBV4-1
abundance: .
CDR3aa: CASSQDGETEAFF
CDR3nt: TGCGCCAGCAGCCAAGATGGAGAAACTGAAGCTTTCTTT

j_gene: TRBJ2-7
d_gene: TRBD2
v_gene: TRBV11-3
abundance: few
CDR3aa: CASSERLAGVYEQYF
CDR3nt: TGTGCCAGCAGCGAGCGACTAGCGGGGGTCTACGAGCAGTACTTC

j_gene: TRBJ1-2
d_gene: .
v_gene: TRBV29-1
abundance: many
CDR3aa: CSVDWDGYTF
CDR3nt: TGCAGCGTTGATTGGGATGGCTACACCTTC

j_gene: TRBJ2-7
d_gene: .
v_gene: TRBV20-1
abundance: .
CDR3aa: CSARDGQGIGVYEQYF
CDR3nt: TGCAGTGCTAGAGATGGTCAGGGAATTGGGGTCTACGAGCAGTACTTC

j_gene: TRBJ1-2
d_gene: .
v_gene: TRBV4-2
abundance: few
CDR3aa: CASSQGDRFLNYGYTF
CDR3nt: TGTGCCAGCAGCCAAGGAGACAGGTTTCTTAACTATGGCTACACCTTC

j_gene: TRBJ1-5
d_gene: TRBD1
v_gene: TRBV12-3/TRBV12-4
abundance: many
CDR3aa: CASSRQGSNQPQHF
CDR3nt: TGTGCCAGCAGTCGACAGGGGAGCAATCAGCCCCAGCATTTT

j_gene: TRBJ2-1
d_gene: .
v_gene: TRBV14
abundance: .
CDR3aa: CASSQEGGNEQFF
CDR3nt: TGTGCCAGCAGCCAAGAAGGGGGAAATGAGCAGTTCTTC

j_gene: TRBJ2-1
d_gene: TRBD2
v_gene: TRBV5-5
abundance: many
CDR3aa: CASSLAALSYNEQFF
CDR3nt: TGTGCCAGCAGCCTAGCGGCGCTCTCCTACAATGAGCAGTTCTTC

j_gene: TRBJ2-3
d_gene: .
v_gene: TRBV11-2
abundance: few
CDR3aa: CASSLGNRNTDTQYF
CDR3nt: TGTGCCAGCAGCTTAGGGAATAGGAACACAGATACGCAGTATTTT

j_gene: TRBJ1-2
d_gene: TRBD1
v_gene: TRBV5-1
abundance: .
CDR3aa: CASSLTGGLGYTF
CDR3nt: TGCGCCAGCAGCTTGACAGGGGGCCTTGGCTACACCTTC

j_gene: TRBJ2-1
d_gene: .
v_gene: TRBV6-6
abundance: .
CDR3aa: CASGGISSYEQFF
CDR3nt: TGTGCCAGCGGGGGTATTAGCTCCTACGAGCAGTTCTTC

j_gene: TRBJ2-5
d_gene: TRBD2
v_gene: TRBV10-3
abundance: few
CDR3aa: CAISPGPGGRETQYF
CDR3nt: TGTGCCATCAGTCCCGGGCCGGGGGGGAGAGAGACCCAGTACTTC

j_gene: TRBJ2-5
d_gene: TRBD2
v_gene: TRBV4-1
abundance: few
CDR3aa: CASSQDGGLAVQETQYF
CDR3nt: TGCGCCAGCAGCCAAGATGGGGGACTAGCGGTTCAAGAGACCCAGTACTTC

j_gene: TRBJ1-4
d_gene: TRBD1
v_gene: TRBV20-1
abundance: few
CDR3aa: CSAGQGAFGEKLFF
CDR3nt: TGCAGTGCCGGACAGGGGGCTTTCGGTGAAAAACTGTTTTTT

j_gene: TRBJ2-3
d_gene: .
v_gene: TRBV24-1
abundance: few
CDR3aa: CATSPPEAGDTQYF
CDR3nt: TGTGCCACCAGTCCCCCCGAGGCGGGAGATACGCAGTATTTT

j_gene: TRBJ2-7
d_gene: TRBD1
v_gene: TRBV11-2
abundance: .
CDR3aa: CASTYTGGAAYEQYF
CDR3nt: TGTGCCAGCACCTACACAGGGGGCGCGGCCTACGAGCAGTACTTC

j_gene: TRBJ2-3
d_gene: .
v_gene: TRBV20-1
abundance: .
CDR3aa: CSARGVYAQYF
CDR3nt: TGCAGTGCCAGAGGGGTTTACGCGCAGTATTTT

j_gene: TRBJ1-5
d_gene: .
v_gene: TRBV4-1
abundance: .
CDR3aa: CASSQEGNRAQQPQHF
CDR3nt: TGCGCCAGCAGCCAAGAAGGGAACAGGGCGCAGCAGCCCCAGCATTTT

j_gene: TRBJ2-1
d_gene: TRBD1
v_gene: TRBV5-5
abundance: .
CDR3aa: CASSPWTGGVNEQFF
CDR3nt: TGTGCCAGCAGCCCATGGACAGGGGGTGTCAATGAGCAGTTCTTC

j_gene: TRBJ2-7
d_gene: .
v_gene: TRBV12-3/TRBV12-4
abundance: .
CDR3aa: CASSPFRGGYEQYF
CDR3nt: TGTGCCAGCAGTCCTTTTAGAGGGGGCTACGAGCAGTACTTC